The source of this TCR beta chain is a study of CD4 T cells in relation to SARS-CoV-2 and coronaviruses (dated by TCRdb to the early 2020s). The study in broad terms: Across all 12 patients in the full convalescent cohort, ages ranged from about 21 to 80 years, with a median of 38. The Adaptive Biotechnologies TCR-sequencing kit was used to sequence samples from a few pre-COVID donors and the naive versus memory experiments, whereas other data were Illumina-based. For other donors in the study, expansion assays were sequenced with a different, Illumina-based TCR-beta assay. Using patient-derived lymphoblastoid cell lines, the shared crossreactive spike epitopes were mapped to their HLA restriction. The study assessed, at the TCR clonotype level, memory CD4+ T cell crossreactivity between SARS-CoV-2 and common cold coronavirus spike proteins. Among the approximately twelve convalescent patients, 8 males and 4 females were included, and two of the subjects were Hispanic. Findings and caveats that apply to the study as a whole: Crossreactive clones showed significantly weaker SARS-CoV-2-driven expansion than monoreactive clones, consistent with antigenic imprinting. Crossreactivity analysis was centred on spike protein, so crossreactivity against other viral proteins was not assessed. In about 61% of donors, memory CD4+ clonotypes turned up that crossrecognized SARS-CoV-2 and at least one common cold coronavirus spike. Naive versus memory sequencing indicated that memory recall responses, rather than primary responses primed during culture, are detected by the assay. Pre-pandemic and post-infection samples were not both contributed by any donor, so tracing of the source of pre-existing responses was limited. Small numbers of patients and of tested TCRs were a limitation of the study.

DNA from uncultured naive and memory CD4+ T cells underwent immunoSEQ TCR-beta sequencing at deep resolution. The study's own analysis went as follows. During preprocessing, nonproductive sequences were removed, along with CDR3s that did not begin with C, did not end with F or W, or were shorter than 7 amino acids. Cultured and uncultured naive and memory CD4+ repertoires were searched for previously identified spike- and CEF-reactive CDR3s. CDR3 homology was measured as pairwise Levenshtein distance, computed with the stringdist R package after trimming three terminal residues from each end. The table comes from immuneACCESS by way of TCRdb, which keeps in-frame sequences with V and J called. Part of the clones is missing from these tables; in studies checked, under half for an unresolved V gene and the rest for unknown reasons. That table is the source of V, J and clone size, and D and trimming were worked out from the DNA. Here the sample has 37,000 or so clones; 80% to 90% occur a single time. In total, the top ten clones hold about 3% of the sample.

Only a few counts were recorded for this clone. Its recognized antigen is unknown. No much larger clone exists at a distance of one base, and base qualities are not known. Naive and memory CD4+ T cells were separated from cryopreserved PBMCs by CD4 enrichment followed by EasySep naive CD4+ T cell enrichment. Ficoll-Paque PLUS gradient centrifugation was used to isolate PBMCs from leukapheresis product or whole blood. The PBMCs went either fresh into the expansion assay or into cryopreservation at -140 degrees C. The QIAamp Micro DNA Kit was used to extract genomic DNA from the CD4+ T cells. From cysteine to phenylalanine, the CDR3 is 16 amino acids long. Kept here is only the CDR3 DNA, which spans 48 bases and is read in frame from base 1. V lost 5 bases and J lost 1 base; the stretch between them is 18 bases long. CDR1 and CDR2 (KGHSH, LQKENI) derive from the germline V gene.

The TCR was taken from an adult with COVID-19. Sequencing was carried out using memory CD4+ T cells from PBMCs. The label giving this sample's cell subset or site can be read as: memory (non-naive) CD4+ T cells. The receptor chain draws on TRBV18 and TRBJ2-7; the D gene may be TRBD1 or TRBD2, since each aligns over 5 bases. In nucleotides, the sequence is TGTGCCAGCTCAACGAGACTTGGGGGAGCTTCCTACGAGCAGTACTTC. Its product reads: CASSTRLGGASYEQYF.